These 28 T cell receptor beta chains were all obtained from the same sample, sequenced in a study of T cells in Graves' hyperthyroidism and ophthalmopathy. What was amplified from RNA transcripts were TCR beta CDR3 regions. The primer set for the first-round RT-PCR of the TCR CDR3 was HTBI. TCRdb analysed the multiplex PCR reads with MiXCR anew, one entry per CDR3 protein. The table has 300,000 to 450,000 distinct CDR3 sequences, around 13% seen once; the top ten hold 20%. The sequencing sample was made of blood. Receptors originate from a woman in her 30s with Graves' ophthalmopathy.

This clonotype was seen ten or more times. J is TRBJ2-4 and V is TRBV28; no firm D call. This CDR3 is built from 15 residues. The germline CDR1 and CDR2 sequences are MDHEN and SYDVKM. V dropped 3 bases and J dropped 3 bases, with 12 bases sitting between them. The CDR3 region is CASSFLADYKNIQYF. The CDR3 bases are TGTGCCAGCAGTTTCCTCGCGGATTACAAAAACATTCAGTACTTC.

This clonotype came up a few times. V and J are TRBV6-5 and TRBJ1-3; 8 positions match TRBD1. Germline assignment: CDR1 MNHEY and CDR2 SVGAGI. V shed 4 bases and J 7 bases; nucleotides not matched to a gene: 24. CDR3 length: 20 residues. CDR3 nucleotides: TGTGCCAGCAGTTCCCGCTCCGGGACAGGCCGGTCAGTTCGGGAGAACACCATATATTTT. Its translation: CASSSRSGTGRSVRENTIYF.

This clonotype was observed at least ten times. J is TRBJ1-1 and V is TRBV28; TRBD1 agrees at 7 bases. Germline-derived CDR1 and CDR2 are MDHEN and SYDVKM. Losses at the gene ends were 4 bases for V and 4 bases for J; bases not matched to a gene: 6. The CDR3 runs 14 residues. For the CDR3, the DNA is TGTGCCAGCAGTTATGGTGACAGGGCCACTGAAGCTTTCTTT. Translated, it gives CASSYGDRATEAFF.

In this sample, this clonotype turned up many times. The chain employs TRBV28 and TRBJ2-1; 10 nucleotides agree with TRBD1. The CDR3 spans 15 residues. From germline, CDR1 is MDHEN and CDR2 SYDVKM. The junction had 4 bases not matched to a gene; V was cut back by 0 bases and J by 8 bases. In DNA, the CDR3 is TGTGCCAGCAGTTTATGGGGACAGGGGCTGGATGAGCAGTTCTTC. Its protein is CASSLWGQGLDEQFF.

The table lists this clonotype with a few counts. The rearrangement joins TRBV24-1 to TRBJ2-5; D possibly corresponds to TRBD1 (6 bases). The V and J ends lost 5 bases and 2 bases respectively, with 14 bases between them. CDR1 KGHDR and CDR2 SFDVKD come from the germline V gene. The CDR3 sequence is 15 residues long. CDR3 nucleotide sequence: TGTGCCACCAGTGCCTTGGACAGAAATCAAGAGACCCAGTACTTC. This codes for CATSALDRNQETQYF.

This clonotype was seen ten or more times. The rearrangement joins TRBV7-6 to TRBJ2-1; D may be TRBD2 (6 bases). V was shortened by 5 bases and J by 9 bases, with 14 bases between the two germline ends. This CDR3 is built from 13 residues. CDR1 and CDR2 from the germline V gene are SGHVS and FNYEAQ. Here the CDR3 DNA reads TGTGCCAGCAGCACCTCGGGACTCTTTGAGCAGTTCTTC. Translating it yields CASSTSGLFEQFF.

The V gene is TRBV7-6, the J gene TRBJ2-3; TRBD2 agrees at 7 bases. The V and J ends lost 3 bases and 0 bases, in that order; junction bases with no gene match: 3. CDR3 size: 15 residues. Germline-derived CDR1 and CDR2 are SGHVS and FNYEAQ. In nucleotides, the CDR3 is TGTGCCAGCAGCTTTTCGCGGGGGAGCACAGATACGCAGTATTTT. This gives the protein CASSFSRGSTDTQYF.

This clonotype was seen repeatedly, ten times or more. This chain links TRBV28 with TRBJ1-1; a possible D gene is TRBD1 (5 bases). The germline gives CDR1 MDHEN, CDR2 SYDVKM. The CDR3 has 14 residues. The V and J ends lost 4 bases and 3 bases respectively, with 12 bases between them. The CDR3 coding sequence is TGTGCCAGCAGTTCAGCAGGGATCGACACTGAAGCTTTCTTT. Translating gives CASSSAGIDTEAFF.

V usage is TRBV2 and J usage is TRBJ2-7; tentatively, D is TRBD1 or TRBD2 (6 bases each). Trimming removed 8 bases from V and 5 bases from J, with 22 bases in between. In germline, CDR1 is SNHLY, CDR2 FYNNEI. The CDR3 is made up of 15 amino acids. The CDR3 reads CASGADSYTGDEQYF. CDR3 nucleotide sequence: TGTGCCAGCGGCGCGGACAGCTACACGGGGGACGAGCAGTACTTC. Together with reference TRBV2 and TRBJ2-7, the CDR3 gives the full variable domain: EPEVTQTPSHQVTQMGQEVILRCVPISNHLYFYWYRQILGQKVEFLVSFYNNEISEKSEIFDDQFSVERPDGSNFTLKIRSTKLEDSAMYFCASGADSYTGDEQYFGPGTRLTVT.

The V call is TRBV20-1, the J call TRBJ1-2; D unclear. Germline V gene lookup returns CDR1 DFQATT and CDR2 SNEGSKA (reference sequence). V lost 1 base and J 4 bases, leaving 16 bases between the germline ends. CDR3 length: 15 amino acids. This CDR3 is CSARAFGRAVYGYTF. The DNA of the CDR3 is TGCAGTGCTAGAGCCTTCGGCCGGGCAGTCTATGGCTACACCTTC.

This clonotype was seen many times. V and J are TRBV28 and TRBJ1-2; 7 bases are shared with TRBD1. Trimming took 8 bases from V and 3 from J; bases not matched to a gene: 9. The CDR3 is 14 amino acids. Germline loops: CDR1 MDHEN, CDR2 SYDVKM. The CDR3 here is CASATGTEDYGYTF. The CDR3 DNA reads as TGTGCCAGCGCGACAGGGACTGAGGACTATGGCTACACCTTC.

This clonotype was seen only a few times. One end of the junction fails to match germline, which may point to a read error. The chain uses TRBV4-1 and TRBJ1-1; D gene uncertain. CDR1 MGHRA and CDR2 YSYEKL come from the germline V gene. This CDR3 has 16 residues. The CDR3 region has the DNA TGCGCCAACAGCCAACTTTGGGCGGATGTGAACACTGAAGCTTTCTTT. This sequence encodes CANSQLWADVNTEAFF.

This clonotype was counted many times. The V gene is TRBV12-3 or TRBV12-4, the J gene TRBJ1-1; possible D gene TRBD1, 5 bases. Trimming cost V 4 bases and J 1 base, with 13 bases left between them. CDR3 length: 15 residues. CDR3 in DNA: TGTGCCAGCAGTTCCCCCAGGGTGGCGAACACTGAAGCTTTCTTT. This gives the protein CASSSPRVANTEAFF.

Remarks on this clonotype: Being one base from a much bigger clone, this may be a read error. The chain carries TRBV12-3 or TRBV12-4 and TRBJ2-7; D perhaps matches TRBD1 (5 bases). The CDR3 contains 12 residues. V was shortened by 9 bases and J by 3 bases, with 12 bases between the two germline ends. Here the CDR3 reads CARSPDNYEQYF. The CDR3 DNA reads TGTGCCAGAAGCCCGGACAACTACGAGCAGTACTTC.

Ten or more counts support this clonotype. The CDR3 DNA sequence: TGTGCCAGCAGCTTAGACCTAAACATTCAGTACTTC. Translation gives CASSLDLNIQYF. The chain recombines TRBV7-2 with TRBJ2-4; D remains unclear. The germline V and J ends were trimmed by 1 base and 6 bases, with 4 bases remaining between them. The CDR3 runs to 12 residues. The germline CDR1 and CDR2 sequences are SGHTA and FQGNSA.

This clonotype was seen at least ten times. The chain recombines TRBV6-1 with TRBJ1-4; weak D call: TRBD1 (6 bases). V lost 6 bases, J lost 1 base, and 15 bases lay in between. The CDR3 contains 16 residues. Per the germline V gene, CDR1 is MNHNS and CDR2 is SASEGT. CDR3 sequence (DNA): TGTGCCAGCAGCGAGGGCGGGGGCTTAACTAATGAAAAACTGTTTTTT. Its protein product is CASSEGGGLTNEKLFF.

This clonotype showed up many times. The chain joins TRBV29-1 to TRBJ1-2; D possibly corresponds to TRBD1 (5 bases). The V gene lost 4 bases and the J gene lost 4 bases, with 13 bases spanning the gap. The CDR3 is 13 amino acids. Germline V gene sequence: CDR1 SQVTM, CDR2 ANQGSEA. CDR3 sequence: CSVGGGPGYGYTF. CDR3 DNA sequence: TGCAGCGTTGGGGGCGGTCCGGGCTATGGCTACACCTTC.

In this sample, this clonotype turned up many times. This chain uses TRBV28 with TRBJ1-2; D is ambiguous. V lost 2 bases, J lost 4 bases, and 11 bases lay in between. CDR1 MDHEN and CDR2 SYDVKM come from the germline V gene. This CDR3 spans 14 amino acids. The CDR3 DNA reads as TGTGCCAGCAGTTTAGGCCCAGAGATCTATGGCTACACCTTC. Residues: CASSLGPEIYGYTF.

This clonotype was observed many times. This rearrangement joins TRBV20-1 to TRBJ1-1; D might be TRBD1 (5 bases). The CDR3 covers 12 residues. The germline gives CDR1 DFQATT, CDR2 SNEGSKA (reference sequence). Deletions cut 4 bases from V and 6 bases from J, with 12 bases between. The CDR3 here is CSATPGAAEAFF. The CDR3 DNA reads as TGCAGTGCTACCCCCGGGGCGGCTGAAGCTTTCTTT.

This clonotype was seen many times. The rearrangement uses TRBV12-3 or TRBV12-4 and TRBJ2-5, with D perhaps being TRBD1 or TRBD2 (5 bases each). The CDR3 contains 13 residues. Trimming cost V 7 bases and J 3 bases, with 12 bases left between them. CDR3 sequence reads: CASIRDLKETQYF. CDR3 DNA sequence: TGTGCCAGCATTCGGGACCTAAAAGAGACCCAGTACTTC.

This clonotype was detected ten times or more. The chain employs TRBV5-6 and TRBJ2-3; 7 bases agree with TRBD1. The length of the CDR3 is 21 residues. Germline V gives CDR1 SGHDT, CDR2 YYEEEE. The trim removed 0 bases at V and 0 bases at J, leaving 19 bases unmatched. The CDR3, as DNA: TGTGCCAGCAGCTTGGCCACCCCACGACAGGGCTACCTTTCTAGCACAGATACGCAGTATTTT. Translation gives CASSLATPRQGYLSSTDTQYF.

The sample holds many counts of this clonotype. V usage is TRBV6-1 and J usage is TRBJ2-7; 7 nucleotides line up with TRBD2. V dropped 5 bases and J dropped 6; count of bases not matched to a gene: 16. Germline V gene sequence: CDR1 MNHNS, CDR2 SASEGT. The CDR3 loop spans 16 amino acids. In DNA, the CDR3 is TGTGCCAGCAGTTCTTATTCCGGGACCGGGGAGGGCGAGCAGTACTTC. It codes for CASSSYSGTGEGEQYF.

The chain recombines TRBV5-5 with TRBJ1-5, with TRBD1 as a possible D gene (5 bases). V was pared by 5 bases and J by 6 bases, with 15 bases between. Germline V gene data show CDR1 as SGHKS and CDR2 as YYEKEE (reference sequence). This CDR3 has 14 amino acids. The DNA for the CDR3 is TGTGCCAGCAGTCTTGGGGCGAGCGGTCAGCCCCAGCATTTT. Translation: CASSLGASGQPQHF.

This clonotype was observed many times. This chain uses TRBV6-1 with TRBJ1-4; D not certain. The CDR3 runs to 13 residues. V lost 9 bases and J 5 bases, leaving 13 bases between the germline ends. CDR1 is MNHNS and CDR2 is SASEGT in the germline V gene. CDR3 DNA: TGTGCCAGTATGGACGCTTGGAATGAAAAACTGTTTTTT. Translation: CASMDAWNEKLFF.

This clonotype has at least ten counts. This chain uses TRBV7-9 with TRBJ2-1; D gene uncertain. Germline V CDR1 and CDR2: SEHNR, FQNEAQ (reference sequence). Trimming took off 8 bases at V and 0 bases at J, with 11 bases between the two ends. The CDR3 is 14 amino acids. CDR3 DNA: TGTGCCAGCGCGGAGACCCACTCCTACAATGAGCAGTTCTTC. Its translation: CASAETHSYNEQFF.

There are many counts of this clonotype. The CDR3 is CASRGQGATNTGELFF. The CDR3 bases are TGTGCCAGCAGAGGACAGGGGGCGACGAACACCGGGGAGCTGTTTTTT. The gene calls are TRBV2 and TRBJ2-2, with TRBD1 matching 11 bases. With V trimmed by 6 bases and J by 0 bases, 3 bases remained unmatched. The germline V gene has CDR1 SNHLY and CDR2 FYNNEI. CDR3 length equals 16 residues.

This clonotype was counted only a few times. This CDR3 is CASSNRNEQFF. CDR3 DNA sequence: TGTGCCAGTAGTAACAGGAATGAGCAGTTCTTC. The chain combines TRBV19 with TRBJ2-1; D possibly corresponds to TRBD1 (5 bases). The germline gives CDR1 LNHDA, CDR2 SQIVND (reference sequence). V was pared by 4 bases and J by 7 bases, with 5 bases between. The CDR3 covers 11 residues. Filled out from reference TRBV19 and TRBJ2-1, the complete variable domain reads DGGITQSPKYLFRKEGQNVTLSCEQNLNHDAMYWYRQDPGQGLRLIYYSQIVNDFQKGDIAEGYSVSREKKESFPLTVTSAQKNPTAFYLCASSNRNEQFFGPGTRLTVL.

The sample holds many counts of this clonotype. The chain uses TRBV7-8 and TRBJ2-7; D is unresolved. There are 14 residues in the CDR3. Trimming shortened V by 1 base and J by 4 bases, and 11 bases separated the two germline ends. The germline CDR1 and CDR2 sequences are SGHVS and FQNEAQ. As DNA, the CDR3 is TGTGCCAGCAGCTTAGTTCAGTTCGAGTACGAGCAGTACTTC. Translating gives CASSLVQFEYEQYF.